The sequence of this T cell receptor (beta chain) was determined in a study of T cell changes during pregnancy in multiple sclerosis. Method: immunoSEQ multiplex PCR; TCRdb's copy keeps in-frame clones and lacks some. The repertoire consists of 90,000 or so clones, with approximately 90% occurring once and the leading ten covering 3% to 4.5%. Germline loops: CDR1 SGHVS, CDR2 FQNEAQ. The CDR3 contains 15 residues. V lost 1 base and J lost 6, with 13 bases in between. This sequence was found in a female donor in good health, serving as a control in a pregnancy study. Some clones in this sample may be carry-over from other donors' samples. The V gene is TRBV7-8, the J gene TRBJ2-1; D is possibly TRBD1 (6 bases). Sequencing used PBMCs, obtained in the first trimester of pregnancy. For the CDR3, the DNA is TGTGCCAGCAGCTTAGGATCGCCAGGGGTCAATGAGCAGTTCTTC. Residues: CASSLGSPGVNEQFF.